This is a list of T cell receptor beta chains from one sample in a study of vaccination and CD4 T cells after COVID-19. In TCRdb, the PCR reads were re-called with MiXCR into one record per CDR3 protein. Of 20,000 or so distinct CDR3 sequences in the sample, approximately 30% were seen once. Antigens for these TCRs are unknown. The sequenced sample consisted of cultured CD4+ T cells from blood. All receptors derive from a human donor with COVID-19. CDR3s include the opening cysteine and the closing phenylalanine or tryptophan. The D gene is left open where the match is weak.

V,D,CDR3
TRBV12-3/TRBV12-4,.,CASSLSAEQYF
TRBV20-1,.,CSASPGGLDTQYF
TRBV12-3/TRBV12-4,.,CASSSDSFSAEASF
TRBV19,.,CASSIAGAGETQYF
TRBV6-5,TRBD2,CASSYFWSSGGAEQFF
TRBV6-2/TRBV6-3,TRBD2,CASTTSGAGAGELFF
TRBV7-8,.,CASSEQPNTEAFF
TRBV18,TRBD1,CASSAGTGAADGNTIYF
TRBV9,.,CASSVGTTYQETQYF
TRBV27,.,CASSSGRVTDTQYF
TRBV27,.,CASRTVQSSYNSPLHF
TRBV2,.,CASSEAQNSPLHF
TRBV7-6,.,CASSLATGGIDEQFF
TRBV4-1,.,CASSQGSAGQGGYTF
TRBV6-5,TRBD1,CASSSQGQGAGYGYTF
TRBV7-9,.,CASSFQGPNQPQHF
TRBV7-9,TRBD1,CASSLAPGQHYEQYF
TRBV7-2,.,CASSFLKTSQETQYF
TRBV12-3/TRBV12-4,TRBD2,CASSFRGGGNEQFF
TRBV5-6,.,CASSFRLGANSPLHF
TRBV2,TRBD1,CASSGQGKYMNTEAFF
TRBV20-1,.,CSARLLELFEAFF
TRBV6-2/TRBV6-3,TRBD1,CASSTGGGQGSTPAQHF
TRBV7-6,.,CASSLDSAYEQYF
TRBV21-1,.,CASSHTPGKLFF
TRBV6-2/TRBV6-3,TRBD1,CASSPRQGGQETQYF
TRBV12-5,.,CASRGRGARDEQFF
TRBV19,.,CASSLQEFYGYTF
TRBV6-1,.,CASIRDGKNTEAFF
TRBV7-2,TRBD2,CASSFSSSGAYTDTQYF
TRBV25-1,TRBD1,CASSDPSGQGAGELFF
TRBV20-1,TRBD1,CSATTGVSSYNEQFF
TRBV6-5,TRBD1,CASSFNRDRADTQYF
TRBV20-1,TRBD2,CSARAGGPRETQYF
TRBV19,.,CASSIEGGISGYEQYF
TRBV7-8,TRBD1,CASSSQGLEGTDTQYF
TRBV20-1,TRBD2,CSARVGRGASYEQYF
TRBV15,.,CATSPWGAEAFF
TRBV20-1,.,CSARRQVLENTIYF
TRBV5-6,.,CASSFGLMNTEAFF